The TCR beta chain described here comes from a study of glioma-infiltrating T cells after dendritic cell vaccination. The CDR3 runs to 15 residues. Deletions cut 6 bases from V and 4 bases from J, with 18 bases between. The germline gives CDR1 MNHNY, CDR2 SVGAGI (reference sequence). Noted time point: after dendritic cell vaccination, including at tumor progression/relapse. The PCR used 60 V beta and 13 J beta primers. Some clones are missing from TCRdb's copy, which holds only in-frame ones; the method was immunoSEQ multiplex PCR. The sample lists over 90,000 clones, approximately 84% occurring once.

The sequencing used blood, collected after dendritic cell vaccination. The TCR originated in a human donor with glioblastoma. The chain is built from TRBV6-6 and TRBJ1-1; possible D gene TRBD1, 5 bases. Here the CDR3 reads CASSIGGVISTEAFF. The CDR3 DNA reads as TGTGCCAGCAGCATCGGGGGGGTAATTAGCACTGAAGCTTTCTTT.